The source of this T cell receptor (beta chain) is a study of shared clonotypes between healthy human individuals. Study-wide results and caveats: Sampling used blood alone; tissue repertoires probably differ.

Germline V CDR1 and CDR2: MGHDK, SYGVNS. The CDR3 contains 16 residues. After removal of 4 bases from V and 4 bases from J, the junction contained 6 bases not matched to a gene. Generated by immunoSEQ multiplex PCR, the TCRdb table keeps only in-frame clones and is missing some. Of just under 95,000 clones in the sample, 60% to 70% are singletons; the top ten hold about 50%. In its sample, this clone was seen once. As yet, its antigen is unknown. The sequence was obtained from a man aged 25 to 45 in good health. V usage is TRBV25-1 and J usage is TRBJ2-1; 11 bases match TRBD2. Material for sequencing was memory CD8+ T cells sorted from blood. As for subset: CD45RO+ cells pooled with CCR7-negative TemRA cells. The CDR3 bases are TGTGCCAGCAGTGCAGGGACTAGCGGAGATTACAATGAGCAGTTCTTC. Translating it yields CASSAGTSGDYNEQFF.